The sequence of this T cell receptor beta chain was determined in a study of blood T cells in healthy people across ages. Germline V gene data show CDR1 as MDHEN and CDR2 as SYDVKM. Trimming cost V 4 bases and J 3 bases; bases outside gene matches: 8. The CDR3 is 15 residues long. Alongside a J-beta primer mix, a sample-barcoded 5' primer served in a second PCR lasting roughly 7 to 11 cycles. Every cDNA molecule bore a tag from a template-switch adaptor containing 12 random nucleotides. In TCRdb, the 5' RACE reads were re-called with MiXCR into one record per CDR3 protein. Of about 1.4 million distinct CDR3 sequences listed, around 55% were seen once; the top ten hold more than 6%.

The rearrangement links TRBV28 to TRBJ2-5; 7 bases match TRBD1. The TCR originated in a man aged 18-30 years in good health. The sample was blood. As DNA, the CDR3 is TGTGCCAGCAGTTCCCTGACAGGGACGGAAGAGACCCAGTACTTC. It specifies CASSSLTGTEETQYF.